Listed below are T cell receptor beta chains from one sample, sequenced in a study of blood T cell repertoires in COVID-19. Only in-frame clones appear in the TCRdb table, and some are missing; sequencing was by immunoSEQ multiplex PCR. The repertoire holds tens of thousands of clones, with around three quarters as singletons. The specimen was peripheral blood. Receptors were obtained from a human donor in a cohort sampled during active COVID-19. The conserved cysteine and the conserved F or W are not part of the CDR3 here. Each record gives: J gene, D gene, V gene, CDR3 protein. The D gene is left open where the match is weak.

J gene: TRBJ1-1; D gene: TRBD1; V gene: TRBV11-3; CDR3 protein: ASSLGPRQGDTEAF
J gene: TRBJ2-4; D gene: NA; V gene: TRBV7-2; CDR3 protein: ASSLDWGAKNIQY
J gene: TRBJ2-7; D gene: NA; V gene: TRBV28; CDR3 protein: ASSPWQSYEQY
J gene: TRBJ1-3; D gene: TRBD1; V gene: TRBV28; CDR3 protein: ASSQRGLRNTIY
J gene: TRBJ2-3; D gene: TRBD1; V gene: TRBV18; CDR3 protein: ASSIDRVPDTQY
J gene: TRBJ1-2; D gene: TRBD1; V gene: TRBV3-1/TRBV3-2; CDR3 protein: ASSHRQGISGGYT
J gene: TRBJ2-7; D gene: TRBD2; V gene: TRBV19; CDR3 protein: ASRRGLADGDEQY
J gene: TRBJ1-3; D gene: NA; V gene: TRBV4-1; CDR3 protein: ASSPGQSSGNTIY
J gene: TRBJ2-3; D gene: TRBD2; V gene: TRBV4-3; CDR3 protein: ASSQDSGLVSTDTQY
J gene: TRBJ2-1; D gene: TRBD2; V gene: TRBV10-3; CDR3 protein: AISTPTSSNEQF
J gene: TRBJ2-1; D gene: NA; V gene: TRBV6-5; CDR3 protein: ASGLQAYNEQF
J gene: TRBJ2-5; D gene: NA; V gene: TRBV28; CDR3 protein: ASSLATVNQETQY
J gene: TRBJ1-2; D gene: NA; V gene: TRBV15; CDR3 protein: ATSRDGQTYGYT
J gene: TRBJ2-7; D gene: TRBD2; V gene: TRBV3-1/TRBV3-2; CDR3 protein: ASSQSSGSRNEQY
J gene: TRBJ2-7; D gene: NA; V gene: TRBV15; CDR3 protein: ATSRDVGAGYEQY
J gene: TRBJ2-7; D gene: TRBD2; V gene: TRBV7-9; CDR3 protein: ASRAGGEQY
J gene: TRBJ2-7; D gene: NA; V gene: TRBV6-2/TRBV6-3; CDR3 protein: ASSYSDMPYEQY
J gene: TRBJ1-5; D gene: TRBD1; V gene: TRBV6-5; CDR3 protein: ASTTGENQPQH
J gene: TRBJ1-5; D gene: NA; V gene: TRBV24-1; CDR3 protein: ATSDPSGAGQPQH
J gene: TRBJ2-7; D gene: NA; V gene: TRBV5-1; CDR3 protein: ASSLDGGLNEQY
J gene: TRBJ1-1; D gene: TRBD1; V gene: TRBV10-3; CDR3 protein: AIRGQGETTEAF
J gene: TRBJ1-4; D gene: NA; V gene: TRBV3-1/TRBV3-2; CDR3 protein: ASSRRRNEKLF
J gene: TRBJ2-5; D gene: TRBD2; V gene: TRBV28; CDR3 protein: ASSGIAGVKKTQY
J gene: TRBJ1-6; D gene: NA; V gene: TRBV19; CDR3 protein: ASSHREFNSPLH
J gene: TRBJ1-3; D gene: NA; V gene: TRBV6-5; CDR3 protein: ATATTGNTIY
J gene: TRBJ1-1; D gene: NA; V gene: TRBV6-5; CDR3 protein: ASSYWAGSVTEAF
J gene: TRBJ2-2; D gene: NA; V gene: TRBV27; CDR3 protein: ASSGVGAYTGELF
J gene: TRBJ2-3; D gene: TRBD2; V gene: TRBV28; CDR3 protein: ASTPRLSGRVSTDTQY
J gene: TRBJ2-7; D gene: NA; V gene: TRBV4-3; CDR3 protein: ASSQERGQTRRLY
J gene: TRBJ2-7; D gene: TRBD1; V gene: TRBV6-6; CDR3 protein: ASTVGTGVRSYEQY
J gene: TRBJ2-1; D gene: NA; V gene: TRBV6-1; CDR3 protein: ASSRGRDEQF
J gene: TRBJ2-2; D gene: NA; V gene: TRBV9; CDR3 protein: ASSVVRAGELF
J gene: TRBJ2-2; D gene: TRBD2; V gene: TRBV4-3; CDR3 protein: ASSPRQAGGPGELF
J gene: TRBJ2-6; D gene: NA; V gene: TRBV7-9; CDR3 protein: ASSISSGANVLT
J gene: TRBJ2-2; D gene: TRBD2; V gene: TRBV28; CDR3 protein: ASSFPTSGLRPGELF
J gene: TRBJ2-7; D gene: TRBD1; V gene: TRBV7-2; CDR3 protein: ASSLEAGGSYEQY